Sequencing of this TCR beta chain was carried out in a study of Ad26.COV2.S vaccination and SARS-CoV-2 variants. Regarding this clone: Its antigen is not identified.

Described treatment: around 19 received Ad26.COV2.S at low or high dose, single or two shots; about 5 received placebo; per-sample allocation not given. Each sample was drawn 63 days after the first injection (of vaccine or placebo). Its platform was an Ad26 vector, and its expressed antigen was Wuhan-strain SARS-CoV-2 spike. Study-wide points: Analyses that measured TCR breadth and depth may have underestimated total T cell responses. The placebo group had lower spike-specific TCR breadth than the vaccine recipients did. Reported findings describe substantial breadth in spike-specific CD8+ and CD4+ T cell responses following vaccination.

V dropped 2 bases and J dropped 5 bases, with 13 bases sitting between them. The CDR3 spans 14 residues. Germline CDR1 reads SGHRS; CDR2 reads YFSETQ. This table comes from immunoSEQ multiplex PCR, and its TCRdb copy is limited to in-frame clones, with some not included. The table includes under 500,000 clones, around 93% detected once. This chain connects TRBV5-1 to TRBJ2-5; tentative D call: TRBD1 (6 bases). The source is a person between 18 and 65 years old who received the Ad26.COV2.S COVID-19 vaccine or a placebo. Sequencing was performed on peripheral blood, taken in a trial of Ad26.COV2.S vaccine versus placebo. The CDR3 region has the DNA TGCGCCAGCAGCTTCGGGACAACCGGGGAGACCCAGTACTTC. It specifies CASSFGTTGETQYF.